Following are 22 T cell receptor beta chains from one sample sequenced in a study of blood T cell repertoires in COVID-19. Profiling relied on immunoSEQ multiplex PCR, and the TCRdb table lists in-frame clones only, not all of them. In the table there are over 45,000 clones, around 83% of which are singletons. Sequences were obtained from peripheral blood. Source of these receptors: a woman older than 75 with acute or convalescent COVID-19.

The chain combines TRBV6-5 with TRBJ2-5; D perhaps matches TRBD1 (6 bases). V lost 6 bases to trimming and J lost 2 bases, with 10 bases between them. This CDR3 region has 13 residues. The V gene's germline CDR1 is MNHEY and CDR2 SVGAGI. DNA for the CDR3: TGTGCCAGCAGGAATACAGGGCAAGAGACCCAGTACTTC. Residues: CASRNTGQETQYF.

This rearrangement joins TRBV10-1 to TRBJ1-5, with D maybe TRBD1 (5 bases). Germline values: CDR1 WNHNN, CDR2 SYGVQD (reference sequence). Trimming left V 0 bases short and J 5 bases short, with 17 bases between. The CDR3 runs 17 residues. Here the CDR3 reads CASSESKARESHQPQHF. CDR3 nucleotide sequence: TGCGCCAGCAGTGAGTCGAAGGCCAGGGAATCCCATCAGCCCCAGCATTTT.

This clone was observed once. The chain carries TRBV7-2 and TRBJ2-2, with D maybe TRBD2 (6 bases). The germline V gene encodes CDR1 SGHTA and CDR2 FQGNSA. Trimming removed 0 bases from V and 8 bases from J, with 13 bases in between. The CDR3 runs 15 residues. The CDR3 DNA is TGTGCCAGCAGCTTAGCGGGGGGAGCGGAAGGGGAGCTGTTTTTT. Protein sequence: CASSLAGGAEGELFF.

The chain carries TRBV10-3 and TRBJ1-6; 12 bases align to TRBD1. This CDR3 is 21 amino acids long. V dropped 9 bases and J dropped 11; count of bases not matched to a gene: 29. Germline CDR1 reads ENHRY; CDR2 reads SYGVKD. The CDR3 coding sequence is TGTGCCATTAATCCGGGACAGGGGGCTTGGGTATATAGCCTCTGCATGCCACCCCTCCACTTT. Protein: CAINPGQGAWVYSLCMPPLHF.

This clone was seen more than once but under ten times. Other DNA sequences in this sample translate to the same CDR3. This chain joins TRBV27 and TRBJ2-3; 10 bases line up with TRBD2. The V and J ends lost 3 bases and 0 bases, in that order; junction bases with no gene match: 3. The CDR3 is 16 residues long. The germline gives CDR1 MNHEY, CDR2 SMNVEV (reference sequence). The CDR3 DNA sequence: TGTGCCAGCAGTTTTAGCGGGGGGACTAGCACAGATACGCAGTATTTT. It yields the protein CASSFSGGTSTDTQYF.

V and J are TRBV28 and TRBJ2-3; 10 bases align to TRBD1. Germline V gene data show CDR1 as MDHEN and CDR2 as SYDVKM. V gave up 3 bases and J gave up 5 bases; unmatched junction bases: 5. The CDR3 has 15 residues. CDR3 sequence (DNA): TGTGCCAGCAGTTTCGGGACAGGGGATGAAGATACGCAGTATTTT. It is translated as CASSFGTGDEDTQYF.

CDR3 sequence: CASSATTGASEQYF. The CDR3 DNA follows: TGTGCCAGCAGCGCCACAACAGGGGCCAGCGAGCAGTACTTC. V gene TRBV7-8 combines with J gene TRBJ2-7, with 7 bases that match TRBD1. V lost 5 bases to trimming and J lost 6 bases; unmatched junction nucleotides: 10. The CDR3 runs to 14 residues. The germline V gene encodes CDR1 SGHVS and CDR2 FQNEAQ. The full variable domain, rest sourced from reference TRBV7-8 and TRBJ2-7, is GAGVSQSPRYKVAKRGQDVALRCDPISGHVSLFWYQQALGQGPEFLTYFQNEAQLDKSGLPSDRFFAERPEGSVSTLKIQRTQQEDSAVYLCASSATTGASEQYFGPGTRLTVT.

The J gene is TRBJ1-6, the V gene TRBV6-5; the D gene is possibly TRBD1 (5 bases). CDR1 is MNHEY and CDR2 is SVGAGI in the germline V gene. Trimming took 6 bases from V and 7 from J, leaving 13 bases between them. This CDR3 contains 14 residues. The CDR3 protein is CASSVGRGNSPLHF. CDR3 bases: TGTGCCAGCAGCGTGGGCCGGGGGAATTCACCCCTCCACTTT.

The CDR3 protein is CASSHPGQGVESPLHF. The CDR3 DNA reads as TGTGCCAGCAGTCACCCGGGACAGGGTGTCGAGTCACCCCTCCACTTT. The V and J genes are TRBV27 and TRBJ1-6; 9 positions agree with TRBD1. J lost 10 bases, V lost 5 bases, and 12 bases had no gene match. The CDR3 length is 16 residues. Germline-derived CDR1 and CDR2 are MNHEY and SMNVEV (reference sequence).

The chain recombines TRBV6-5 with TRBJ2-1, with 9 positions matching TRBD2. Germline loops: CDR1 MNHEY, CDR2 SVGAGI. V lost 8 bases, J lost 6 bases, and 8 bases stayed unmatched. The CDR3 sequence is 14 residues long. This CDR3 is CASQDGRGGNEQFF. The CDR3 nucleotides are TGTGCCAGCCAAGATGGGCGGGGGGGCAATGAGCAGTTCTTC.

The chain carries TRBV5-6 and TRBJ2-2; a weak D match, TRBD2 (7 bases). V lost 2 bases and J 4 bases, leaving 12 bases between the germline ends. The germline CDR1 and CDR2 sequences are SGHDT and YYEEEE. The CDR3 has 15 residues. The DNA for the CDR3 is TGTGCCAGCAGCTTACCTAGGGGGGGCACCGGGGAGCTGTTTTTT. It yields the protein CASSLPRGGTGELFF.

The chain links TRBV27 to TRBJ2-5; 7 nucleotides align to TRBD2. Germline loops: CDR1 MNHEY, CDR2 SMNVEV (reference sequence). Trimming at V came to 5 bases and at J to 1 base, leaving 7 bases not matched to a gene. The CDR3 has 15 amino acids. CDR3 in amino acids: CASSTRTRFQETQYF. CDR3 nucleotides: TGTGCCAGCAGTACCCGGACTAGATTCCAAGAGACCCAGTACTTC.

This rearrangement joins TRBV10-3 to TRBJ2-1; 10 bases fit TRBD1. Germline CDR1 ENHRY, CDR2 SYGVKD. This CDR3 is built from 15 residues. V trimming: 4 bases; J trimming: 10 bases; junction bases outside the gene matches: 10. The CDR3 spells CAISGGQGPRAEQFF. CDR3 DNA: TGTGCCATCAGTGGGGGACAGGGGCCTCGGGCGGAGCAGTTCTTC.

The chain employs TRBV9 and TRBJ2-7, with TRBD1 identical over 8 bases. The CDR3 is 18 residues long. The germline V gene has CDR1 SGDLS and CDR2 YYNGEE. V gave up 3 bases and J gave up 2 bases; unmatched junction bases: 16. The CDR3 loop reads CASSETLQSGTGPYEQYF. In DNA, the CDR3 is TGTGCCAGCAGCGAGACCCTCCAGTCCGGGACAGGTCCCTACGAGCAGTACTTC.

V and J are TRBV9 and TRBJ1-5; D not certain. Germline lookup yields CDR1 SGDLS and CDR2 YYNGEE. The CDR3 has 14 amino acids. The V and J ends lost 3 bases and 0 bases respectively, with 7 bases between them. CDR3 nucleotide sequence: TGTGCCAGCAGCGACCCCTATAGCAATCAGCCCCAGCATTTT. This gives the protein CASSDPYSNQPQHF.

The CDR3 loop reads CSVQEGTQPQHF. The CDR3 DNA reads TGCAGCGTGCAGGAGGGGACTCAGCCCCAGCATTTT. The rearrangement uses TRBV29-1 and TRBJ1-5; tentative D call: TRBD1 (5 bases). V was clipped by 6 bases and J by 6 bases, with 12 bases between them. The germline CDR1 and CDR2 sequences are SQVTM and ANQGSEA. The CDR3 is 12 residues long.

The V call is TRBV20-1, the J call TRBJ2-3; D perhaps matches TRBD2 (6 bases). There are 14 residues in the CDR3. Trimming removed 3 bases at V and 2 bases at J, with 12 bases between. From germline, CDR1 is DFQATT and CDR2 SNEGSKA (reference sequence). The CDR3, as DNA: TGCAGTGCTAGTGGCGGGGTCTCCACAGATACGCAGTATTTT. It is translated as CSASGGVSTDTQYF.

This chain joins TRBV10-3 and TRBJ2-7, with D tentatively TRBD2 (5 bases). V lost 10 bases to trimming and J lost 2 bases, with 15 bases between them. Germline V gene sequence: CDR1 ENHRY, CDR2 SYGVKD. The CDR3 extends over 13 amino acids. In DNA form, the CDR3 reads TGTGCCACACTAACCCCCGGGACCTACGAGCAGTACTTC. The encoded protein is CATLTPGTYEQYF.

V gene TRBV5-1 combines with J gene TRBJ2-7; the match to TRBD2 covers 10 bases. This CDR3 has 15 amino acids. From germline, CDR1 is SGHRS and CDR2 YFSETQ. J gave up 4 bases and V 0 bases, and 4 bases lay outside the gene matches. CDR3 residues: CASSLGGSGGYEQYF. The CDR3 DNA reads TGCGCCAGCAGCTTGGGTGGTAGCGGGGGGTACGAGCAGTACTTC.

The CDR3 coding sequence is TGTGCCAGCAGCAAGTGGAAGGGGTGCACTAATGAAAAACTGTTTTTT. Protein: CASSKWKGCTNEKLFF. The chain couples TRBV21-1 to TRBJ1-4; TRBD1, the D gene given by the table, was not confirmed from the DNA. TRBV21-1 is a pseudogene locus. The CDR3 is 16 amino acids.

The V and J genes are TRBV9 and TRBJ1-3; 7 nucleotides match TRBD1. This CDR3 is 15 amino acids long. Germline CDR1 reads SGDLS; CDR2 reads YYNGEE. V was clipped by 0 bases and J by 4 bases; unmatched bases: 4. The CDR3 coding sequence is TGTGCCAGCAGCGTAGAGGGGGCGAGCGGAAACACCATATATTTT. Its protein product is CASSVEGASGNTIYF.

The rearrangement links TRBV2 to TRBJ1-5, with D perhaps matching TRBD1 (5 bases). This CDR3 comprises 14 residues. Germline V gene sequence: CDR1 SNHLY, CDR2 FYNNEI. Trimming left V 8 bases short and J 0 bases short, with 11 bases between. DNA for the CDR3: TGTGCCAGCGGGGACTCTCATAGCAATCAGCCCCAGCATTTT. This encodes CASGDSHSNQPQHF.